A selection of T cell receptor beta chains follows, all from one sample in a study of T cells in Graves' hyperthyroidism and ophthalmopathy. One entry per CDR3 protein, called by TCRdb with MiXCR from the multiplex PCR reads. The data hold about 380,000 distinct CDR3 sequences, with approximately 18% observed a single time. The sample consisted of blood. Receptors were obtained from a man aged 18 to 29 with Graves' ophthalmopathy. Each CDR3 is given with its conserved first and last residue. The D gene is left open where the match is weak. Clone size is not always given. Where it is, it says once, few, many or a class for expanded clones.

V gene: TRBV29-1
J gene: TRBJ2-6
D gene: NA
clone size: NA
CDR3 DNA: TGCAGCGTTGAAGGAGACTCTGGGGCCAACGTCCTGACTTTC
CDR3 protein: CSVEGDSGANVLTF

V gene: TRBV13
J gene: TRBJ2-6
D gene: NA
clone size: many
CDR3 DNA: TGTGCCAGCAGCTTAGGGGCTGGGGCCAACGTCCTGACTTTC
CDR3 protein: CASSLGAGANVLTF

V gene: TRBV5-1
J gene: TRBJ2-7
D gene: NA
clone size: few
CDR3 DNA: TGCGCCAGCAGCTTGGAACCGATCTACGAGCAGTACTTC
CDR3 protein: CASSLEPIYEQYF

V gene: TRBV2
J gene: TRBJ2-3
D gene: NA
clone size: NA
CDR3 DNA: TGTGCCAGTCGGGGGGCGGGGGAGACGGATACGCAGTATTTT
CDR3 protein: CASRGAGETDTQYF

V gene: TRBV19
J gene: TRBJ2-6
D gene: TRBD1
clone size: few
CDR3 DNA: TGTGCCAGTAGCCCGACAGGGGTAAAGTCTGGGGCCAACGTCCTGACTTTC
CDR3 protein: CASSPTGVKSGANVLTF

V gene: TRBV10-2
J gene: TRBJ2-3
D gene: NA
clone size: few
CDR3 DNA: TGCGCCAGCAGTGAGCCAGGCACAGATACGCAGTATTTT
CDR3 protein: CASSEPGTDTQYF

V gene: TRBV20-1
J gene: TRBJ1-2
D gene: NA
clone size: NA
CDR3 DNA: TGCAGTAAAGACCTTGTTTGGAGATACGGCTACACCTTC
CDR3 protein: CSKDLVWRYGYTF

V gene: TRBV3-1
J gene: TRBJ1-6
D gene: NA
clone size: many
CDR3 DNA: TGTGCCAGCAGCCAAGGATCACATTCACCCCTCCACTTT
CDR3 protein: CASSQGSHSPLHF

V gene: TRBV7-2
J gene: TRBJ2-1
D gene: NA
clone size: many
CDR3 DNA: TGTGCCAGCAGCTTGAGGTGGGATTACAATGAGCAGTTCTTC
CDR3 protein: CASSLRWDYNEQFF

V gene: TRBV5-1
J gene: TRBJ1-2
D gene: TRBD1
clone size: many
CDR3 DNA: TGCGCCAGCAGCCCTTTTACTGCCGGGACAGGGGATGGCTACACCTTC
CDR3 protein: CASSPFTAGTGDGYTF

V gene: TRBV20-1
J gene: TRBJ2-3
D gene: TRBD2
clone size: NA
CDR3 DNA: TGCAGTGCTCTTACGGGGGGGGCAGATACGCAGTATTTT
CDR3 protein: CSALTGGADTQYF

V gene: TRBV10-3
J gene: TRBJ2-7
D gene: NA
clone size: many
CDR3 DNA: TGTGCCATCGGGCAGGCCTTATCCTACGAGCAGTACTTC
CDR3 protein: CAIGQALSYEQYF

V gene: TRBV5-1
J gene: TRBJ1-2
D gene: NA
clone size: many
CDR3 DNA: TGCGCCAGCAGCTTGGTGGAAAACTATGGCTACACCTTC
CDR3 protein: CASSLVENYGYTF

V gene: TRBV7-2
J gene: TRBJ2-1
D gene: NA
clone size: NA
CDR3 DNA: TGTGCCAGCAGCTTAGAAGTAGCGGACTTCTCCAATGAGCAGTTCTTC
CDR3 protein: CASSLEVADFSNEQFF

V gene: TRBV25-1
J gene: TRBJ2-7
D gene: NA
clone size: NA
CDR3 DNA: TGTGCCAGCAGTGAAAGTGGACAGCGCTCCTCCAATGAGCAGTACTTC
CDR3 protein: CASSESGQRSSNEQYF

V gene: TRBV3-1
J gene: TRBJ2-7
D gene: NA
clone size: many
CDR3 DNA: TGTGCCAGCAGCCAAGTCGAAGTCGGGAGCTACGAGCAGTACTTC
CDR3 protein: CASSQVEVGSYEQYF

V gene: TRBV5-1
J gene: TRBJ1-2
D gene: NA
clone size: NA
CDR3 DNA: TGCGCCAGCAGTATCACGGGGGGGAGTGCCTATGGCTACACCTTC
CDR3 protein: CASSITGGSAYGYTF

V gene: TRBV7-2
J gene: TRBJ2-5
D gene: NA
clone size: NA
CDR3 DNA: TGTGCCAGCAGCTTAGCGGGGGGCTTCCAAGAGACCCAGTACTTC
CDR3 protein: CASSLAGGFQETQYF

V gene: TRBV12-3/TRBV12-4
J gene: TRBJ2-1
D gene: NA
clone size: many
CDR3 DNA: TGTGCCAGCAACAAACCGGGACTCCGCTACAATGAGCAGTTCTTC
CDR3 protein: CASNKPGLRYNEQFF

V gene: TRBV12-3/TRBV12-4
J gene: TRBJ2-4
D gene: NA
clone size: many
CDR3 DNA: TGTGCCAGCAGTTTAGTTAGGGCCGCCAAAAACATTCAGTACTTC
CDR3 protein: CASSLVRAAKNIQYF

V gene: TRBV6-1
J gene: TRBJ2-7
D gene: NA
clone size: many
CDR3 DNA: TGTGCCAGCAGTGGGGGACGCTCATGGGACTACGAGCAGTACTTC
CDR3 protein: CASSGGRSWDYEQYF

V gene: TRBV4-2
J gene: TRBJ2-1
D gene: TRBD1
clone size: NA
CDR3 DNA: TGTGCCAGCAGCCAAGGGGGGGACAGGGGAAACGATGGTGAGCAGTTCTTC
CDR3 protein: CASSQGGDRGNDGEQFF

V gene: TRBV7-3
J gene: TRBJ1-1
D gene: NA
clone size: many
CDR3 DNA: TGTGCCAGCAGCTCCACCCCGGGGGCTGAAGCTTTCTTT
CDR3 protein: CASSSTPGAEAFF

V gene: TRBV2
J gene: TRBJ1-4
D gene: NA
clone size: many
CDR3 DNA: TGTGCCAGCAGTGTCCAGGGTTCGGAGGGGGAAAAACTGTTTTTT
CDR3 protein: CASSVQGSEGEKLFF

V gene: TRBV12-3/TRBV12-4
J gene: TRBJ1-3
D gene: NA
clone size: few
CDR3 DNA: TGTGCCAGCATCCCTCCCCGACGGCCCTCTGGAAACACCATATATTTT
CDR3 protein: CASIPPRRPSGNTIYF

V gene: TRBV6-1
J gene: TRBJ2-5
D gene: NA
clone size: many
CDR3 DNA: TGTGCCAGCAGTGTTGGCAGGGTTGCCCAAGAGACCCAGTACTTC
CDR3 protein: CASSVGRVAQETQYF

V gene: TRBV18
J gene: TRBJ2-7
D gene: TRBD1
clone size: many
CDR3 DNA: TGTGCCAGCTCACCAGCGGGACAGGGGTACGAGCAGTACTTC
CDR3 protein: CASSPAGQGYEQYF

V gene: TRBV4-1
J gene: TRBJ2-3
D gene: NA
clone size: NA
CDR3 DNA: TGCGCCAGCAGCTTTGAGGGCAGCTACACAGATACGCAGTATTTT
CDR3 protein: CASSFEGSYTDTQYF

V gene: TRBV12-3/TRBV12-4
J gene: TRBJ1-2
D gene: NA
clone size: many
CDR3 DNA: TGTGCCAGCAGTTGGGACATAGTCTATGGCTACACCTTC
CDR3 protein: CASSWDIVYGYTF

V gene: TRBV2
J gene: TRBJ1-2
D gene: TRBD1
clone size: NA
CDR3 DNA: TGTGCCAGCAGTGACAGGACAGGGGGCAGCGGCTACACCTTC
CDR3 protein: CASSDRTGGSGYTF

V gene: TRBV9
J gene: TRBJ2-2
D gene: NA
clone size: few
CDR3 DNA: TGTGCCAGCAAAGGCAGGGATGGGCCCGGGGAGCTGTTTTTT
CDR3 protein: CASKGRDGPGELFF

V gene: TRBV24-1
J gene: TRBJ1-2
D gene: TRBD1
clone size: many
CDR3 DNA: TGTGCCACCAGTGATGAAGACAGGGGAGGGTATGGCTACACCTTC
CDR3 protein: CATSDEDRGGYGYTF

V gene: TRBV14
J gene: TRBJ2-7
D gene: NA
clone size: NA
CDR3 DNA: TGTGCCAGCAACCCCACTTCTCGGGCAGCGAAGCAGTACTTC
CDR3 protein: CASNPTSRAAKQYF

V gene: TRBV20-1
J gene: TRBJ2-2
D gene: NA
clone size: few
CDR3 DNA: TGCAGTTCTCCGGGCGCCGGGGAGCTGTTTTTT
CDR3 protein: CSSPGAGELFF

V gene: TRBV6-5
J gene: TRBJ1-4
D gene: TRBD1
clone size: few
CDR3 DNA: TGTGCCAGCAGTTACGAGGGGGCAATTTGGGAAAAACTGTTTTTT
CDR3 protein: CASSYEGAIWEKLFF

V gene: TRBV9
J gene: TRBJ1-6
D gene: NA
clone size: NA
CDR3 DNA: TGTGCCAGCAGCGTCGACAGTCAAAATTCACCCCTCCACTTT
CDR3 protein: CASSVDSQNSPLHF

V gene: TRBV7-3
J gene: TRBJ2-2
D gene: TRBD1
clone size: many
CDR3 DNA: TGTGCCAGCAGCTTAGAGGGGGCAGTCAACACCGGGGAGCTGTTTTTT
CDR3 protein: CASSLEGAVNTGELFF

V gene: TRBV9
J gene: TRBJ2-7
D gene: TRBD2
clone size: many
CDR3 DNA: TGTGCCAGCAGCGCGGGACTAGCGGCGTACGAGCAGTACTTC
CDR3 protein: CASSAGLAAYEQYF

V gene: TRBV11-2
J gene: TRBJ1-2
D gene: TRBD1
clone size: many
CDR3 DNA: TGTGCCAGCAGCTTAGGGACAGGGATTCGCTACACCTTC
CDR3 protein: CASSLGTGIRYTF

V gene: TRBV7-9
J gene: TRBJ2-5
D gene: TRBD2
clone size: many
CDR3 DNA: TGTGCCAGCAGCCCCACCCGACTAGCGGGAGGAGAGACCCAGTACTTC
CDR3 protein: CASSPTRLAGGETQYF

V gene: TRBV20-1
J gene: TRBJ1-2
D gene: NA
clone size: many
CDR3 DNA: TGCAGTGCTACCGACACTAACTATGGCTACACCTTC
CDR3 protein: CSATDTNYGYTF

V gene: TRBV9
J gene: TRBJ1-2
D gene: NA
clone size: many
CDR3 DNA: TGTGCCAGCAGCGTAGTTGAGACCGACTATGGCTACACCTTC
CDR3 protein: CASSVVETDYGYTF

V gene: TRBV7-9
J gene: TRBJ1-2
D gene: NA
clone size: many
CDR3 DNA: TGTGCCAGCAGCCGAAACCGCCCCTTTGGCTACACCTTC
CDR3 protein: CASSRNRPFGYTF

V gene: TRBV3-1
J gene: TRBJ2-7
D gene: TRBD2
clone size: many
CDR3 DNA: TGTGCCAGCAGCCATCTAACTAGCGCCGAGCAGTACTTC
CDR3 protein: CASSHLTSAEQYF

V gene: TRBV20-1
J gene: TRBJ1-4
D gene: NA
clone size: few
CDR3 DNA: TGCTGTCAGGCGGGGGGTAGTGAAAAACTGTTTTTT
CDR3 protein: CCQAGGSEKLFF

V gene: TRBV12-3/TRBV12-4
J gene: TRBJ1-2
D gene: TRBD1
clone size: NA
CDR3 DNA: TGTGCCAGCAGTTCAGACGGTCAGGGGGATGGCTACACCTTC
CDR3 protein: CASSSDGQGDGYTF

V gene: TRBV10-3
J gene: TRBJ1-3
D gene: NA
clone size: few
CDR3 DNA: TGTGCCATCAGTGCAGGGGCTGGAAACACCATATATTTT
CDR3 protein: CAISAGAGNTIYF

V gene: TRBV27
J gene: TRBJ2-1
D gene: TRBD2
clone size: few
CDR3 DNA: TGTGCCAGCAGTTTTAGCGGGGGGCCCTACAATGAGCAGTTCTTC
CDR3 protein: CASSFSGGPYNEQFF

V gene: TRBV15
J gene: TRBJ1-3
D gene: NA
clone size: NA
CDR3 DNA: TGTGCCACCAGCAGAGATAAGGTTCTCCCTGGAAACACCATATATTTT
CDR3 protein: CATSRDKVLPGNTIYF

V gene: TRBV11-1
J gene: TRBJ2-5
D gene: TRBD1
clone size: many
CDR3 DNA: TGTGCCAGCAGCGTGGGACAGCATGGGGAGACCCAGTACTTC
CDR3 protein: CASSVGQHGETQYF

V gene: TRBV5-6
J gene: TRBJ2-1
D gene: TRBD1
clone size: many
CDR3 DNA: TGTGCCAGCAGCCAGGGGGTGTCCTACAATGAGCAGTTCTTC
CDR3 protein: CASSQGVSYNEQFF

V gene: TRBV2
J gene: TRBJ2-1
D gene: NA
clone size: few
CDR3 DNA: TGTGCCAGCAGTGAAGGAAGTCTGAGGGCGGGGTACAATGAGCAGTTCTTC
CDR3 protein: CASSEGSLRAGYNEQFF

V gene: TRBV7-2
J gene: TRBJ2-7
D gene: NA
clone size: NA
CDR3 DNA: TGTGCCAGCACCTTTAGAGGCGGGCAGAGCCTCGAGCAGTACTTC
CDR3 protein: CASTFRGGQSLEQYF

V gene: TRBV7-6
J gene: TRBJ2-3
D gene: TRBD1
clone size: few
CDR3 DNA: TGTGCCAGCAACACAGGGGGCGAAGATACGCAGTATTTT
CDR3 protein: CASNTGGEDTQYF

V gene: TRBV6-2/TRBV6-3
J gene: TRBJ2-4
D gene: NA
clone size: many
CDR3 DNA: TGTGCCAGCAGTCACCCTCCGGGGGTCTACATTCAGTACTTC
CDR3 protein: CASSHPPGVYIQYF